A single sample is the source of the 25 T cell receptor beta chains below, sequenced in a study of blood T cell repertoires in COVID-19. Profiling relied on immunoSEQ multiplex PCR, and the TCRdb table lists in-frame clones only, not all of them. The data show a few hundred thousand clones, about nine tenths seen once. Sequencing was done on a sample of peripheral blood. These receptors were collected from a man in his 60s who had recovered from COVID-19.

This clone came up once. This sequence joins TRBV3-1 (or the pseudogene TRBV3-2) and TRBJ2-1; D is perhaps TRBD2 (5 bases). This CDR3 has 15 residues. Germline assignment: CDR1 LGHDT and CDR2 YNNKEL (reference sequence). Trimming cost V 1 base and J 5 bases, with 12 bases left between them. The CDR3 coding sequence is TGTGCCAGCAGCCAAGGAGGGAGAACTAACAATGAGCAGTTCTTC. It encodes CASSQGGRTNNEQFF.

V is TRBV9 and J is TRBJ2-7, with 9 nucleotides matching TRBD1. Per germline, CDR1 SGDLS and CDR2 YYNGEE. The J segment lost 5 bases and the V segment lost 0 bases, leaving 3 bases of the junction unmatched. CDR3 size: 14 residues. The CDR3: CASSVGDRVHEQYF. In DNA form, the CDR3 reads TGTGCCAGCAGCGTAGGGGACAGGGTCCACGAGCAGTACTTC.

This clone occurred a few times. V and J are TRBV3-1 (or the pseudogene TRBV3-2) and TRBJ1-1; TRBD1 is a possible D gene (5 bases). Germline V gene sequence: CDR1 LGHDT, CDR2 YNNKEL (reference sequence). The CDR3 is 13 residues long. V was shortened by 4 bases and J by 4 bases, with 10 bases between the two germline ends. The CDR3 DNA follows: TGTGCCAGCAGCCTCGGACAAGGCACTGAAGCTTTCTTT. Residues: CASSLGQGTEAFF.

The J gene is TRBJ1-6, the V gene TRBV14; 7 positions agree with TRBD1. The CDR3 totals 15 residues. CDR1 is SGHDN and CDR2 is FVKESK in the germline V gene. With 4 bases clipped from V and 7 bases from J, the junction kept 7 bases outside the gene matches. CDR3 loop: CASSRVQGENSPLHF. The CDR3 DNA follows: TGTGCCAGCAGCCGCGTGCAGGGGGAAAATTCACCCCTCCACTTT.

This clone was recorded only once. The chain has TRBV9 and TRBJ2-2; no clear D. Trimming cost V 4 bases and J 6 bases, with 16 bases left between them. Looked up from germline, CDR1 is SGDLS and CDR2 is YYNGEE. CDR3 length: 15 residues. The CDR3 reads CASSHNTRVPGELFF. The CDR3 DNA sequence: TGTGCCAGCAGCCACAACACTCGGGTCCCCGGGGAGCTGTTTTTT.

In DNA form, the CDR3 reads TGTGCCAGCAGCGTAGCAGGGAATCAGCCCCAGCATTTT. Protein product: CASSVAGNQPQHF. V usage is TRBV9 and J usage is TRBJ1-5, with D tentatively TRBD1 (5 bases). Trimming took off 0 bases at V and 4 bases at J, with 5 bases between the two ends. The CDR3 has 13 amino acids. From germline, CDR1 is SGDLS and CDR2 YYNGEE.

This clone was seen just once. The chain uses TRBV18 and TRBJ2-3; 8 bases match TRBD2. The trim removed 5 bases at V and 0 bases at J, leaving 13 bases unmatched. The CDR3 is made up of 18 amino acids. The germline gives CDR1 KGHSH, CDR2 LQKENI. The CDR3 DNA is TGTGCCAGCTCATCCCGTCAGCGGGGGACGCGGAGCACAGATACGCAGTATTTT. This encodes CASSSRQRGTRSTDTQYF.

The chain employs TRBV5-1 and TRBJ2-5; TRBD1 aligns across 8 bases. V lost 4 bases, J lost 5 bases, and 4 bases stayed unmatched. Per the germline V gene, CDR1 is SGHRS and CDR2 is YFSETQ. This CDR3 is 13 amino acids long. The CDR3 DNA follows: TGCGCCAGCAGCCCGCGACAGGGGGAGACCCAGTACTTC. Protein sequence: CASSPRQGETQYF.

The rearrangement joins TRBV2 to TRBJ2-7, with a possible D match to TRBD2 (5 bases). This CDR3 is 11 amino acids long. Germline-derived CDR1 and CDR2 are SNHLY and FYNNEI. Trimming removed 1 base from V and 9 bases from J, with 7 bases in between. The CDR3 nucleotides read TGTGCCAGCAGTGAAGAGAGGGTGCAGTACTTC. Translated, it gives CASSEERVQYF.

The count of this clone is one. V is TRBV7-9 and J is TRBJ1-4, with no clear D. CDR3 length: 17 residues. Germline CDR1 reads SEHNR; CDR2 reads FQNEAQ (reference sequence). Trimming took 5 bases from V and 9 from J, leaving 25 bases between them. The CDR3 coding sequence is TGTGCCAGCAGCGAGGGAAAGGGCGATTTGTGGCGGAAAAAACTGTTTTTT. Its translation is CASSEGKGDLWRKKLFF.

V usage is TRBV30 and J usage is TRBJ1-3; the D is unclear. V lost 1 base and J 0 bases, leaving 10 bases between the germline ends. This CDR3 contains 15 residues. Germline CDR1 is GTSNPN and CDR2 is SVGIG (reference sequence). The chain's CDR3 is CAWSAPPFSGNTIYF. DNA for the CDR3: TGTGCCTGGAGTGCCCCCCCGTTCTCTGGAAACACCATATATTTT.

The chain carries TRBV4-1 and TRBJ2-1; TRBD2 matches at 10 bases. CDR1 is MGHRA, CDR2 YSYEKL, per germline. With V trimmed by 0 bases and J by 6 bases, 11 bases remained unmatched. The CDR3 has 18 residues. Here the CDR3 reads CASSQDGLGLALSNEQFF. The DNA for the CDR3 is TGCGCCAGCAGCCAAGATGGGCTGGGACTAGCGCTATCCAATGAGCAGTTCTTC.

The gene calls are TRBV6-5 and TRBJ1-3; no clear D gene. V lost 8 bases, J lost 1 base, and 9 bases lay in between. The germline V gene has CDR1 MNHEY and CDR2 SVGAGI. This CDR3 has 13 residues. The CDR3 coding sequence is TGTGCCAGCTCGCGTGTTTCTGGAAACACCATATATTTT. Its protein product is CASSRVSGNTIYF.

The V gene is TRBV9, the J gene TRBJ2-7; 11 positions agree with TRBD2. V lost 0 bases and J lost 4; bases outside the gene matches: 6. This CDR3 is built from 16 residues. Per the germline V gene, CDR1 is SGDLS and CDR2 is YYNGEE. CDR3 DNA sequence: TGTGCCAGCAGCGTAGCTGCTAGCGGGGGGTCGTACGAGCAGTACTTC. It codes for CASSVAASGGSYEQYF.

V usage is TRBV5-1 and J usage is TRBJ2-3, with TRBD2 as a possible D gene (6 bases). CDR3 length: 15 amino acids. Trimming cost V 6 bases and J 5 bases, with 19 bases left between them. Looked up from germline, CDR1 is SGHRS and CDR2 is YFSETQ. The DNA for the CDR3 is TGCGCCAGCAAGTCGGGAACGGGGGTGATAGATACGCAGTATTTT. The encoded protein is CASKSGTGVIDTQYF. Supplemented by reference TRBV5-1 and TRBJ2-3, the full variable domain reads KAGVTQTPRYLIKTRGQQVTLSCSPISGHRSVSWYQQTPGQGLQFLFEYFSETQRNKGNFPGRFSGRQFSNSRSEMNVSTLELGDSALYLCASKSGTGVIDTQYFGPGTRLTVL.

V usage is TRBV6-4 and J usage is TRBJ1-6; 9 bases line up with TRBD1. The CDR3 runs 15 residues. Germline V gene lookup returns CDR1 MRHNA and CDR2 SNTAGT. V shed 3 bases and J 7 bases; nucleotides not matched to a gene: 4. The chain's CDR3 is CASSDGTGRNSPLHF. CDR3 bases: TGTGCCAGCAGTGATGGGACAGGGAGAAATTCACCCCTCCACTTT.

J is TRBJ2-3 and V is TRBV11-3, with D perhaps TRBD2 (7 bases). Trimming shortened V by 1 base and J by 3 bases, and 11 bases separated the two germline ends. CDR1 SGHNT and CDR2 YENEEA come from the germline V gene. This CDR3 region has 15 residues. The CDR3, as DNA: TGTGCCAGCAGCTTAGGGGGGGGCCTAACAGATACGCAGTATTTT. It encodes CASSLGGGLTDTQYF.

The genes are TRBV18 and TRBJ2-7; 9 positions match TRBD1. This CDR3 contains 14 residues. V was pared by 6 bases and J by 2 bases, with 5 bases of the junction left unmatched. Germline V gene sequence: CDR1 KGHSH, CDR2 LQKENI. In nucleotides, the CDR3 is TGTGCCAGCTCCCCGGACAGGGGAACCTACGAGCAGTACTTC. The encoded protein is CASSPDRGTYEQYF.

The chain combines TRBV19 with TRBJ1-4; no clear D gene. CDR1 and CDR2 (germline): LNHDA, SQIVND (reference sequence). V was trimmed by 3 bases and J by 0 bases, leaving 11 bases between them. The CDR3 runs 16 residues. The CDR3 nucleotides are TGTGCCAGTAGTATGTGGACTCCAGCAACTAATGAAAAACTGTTTTTT. Its translation: CASSMWTPATNEKLFF.

This clone was seen more than once but under ten times. The chain uses TRBV6-5 and TRBJ1-5; 7 bases align to TRBD1. CDR3 length: 13 residues. The V segment lost 5 bases and the J segment 10 bases; nucleotides outside the gene matches: 8. Per the germline V gene, CDR1 is MNHEY and CDR2 is SVGAGI. This chain's CDR3 is CASSPDRVGPQHF. In nucleotides, the CDR3 is TGTGCCAGCAGTCCTGACAGGGTAGGACCCCAGCATTTT.

In the case of this clone: An end of the junction differs from the germline gene, which may be a read error. The chain is built from TRBV7-2 and TRBJ2-5, with TRBD1 identical over 7 bases. Germline V lookup: CDR1 SGHTA, CDR2 FQGNSA. The CDR3 runs to 14 residues. The CDR3 loop reads CCSKLQGSQETQYF. The CDR3, as DNA: TGCTGCTCGAAACTACAGGGGAGCCAAGAGACCCAGTACTTC.

This chain joins TRBV7-9 and TRBJ1-2; TRBD1 matches 8 bases. Germline V gives CDR1 SEHNR, CDR2 FQNEAQ (reference sequence). The ends lost 0 bases at V and 4 bases at J; junction bases unmatched: 7. CDR3 length: 16 residues. CDR3 sequence reads: CASSLAVGDRGYGYTF. CDR3 coding DNA: TGTGCCAGCAGCTTAGCCGTGGGAGACAGGGGCTATGGCTACACCTTC.

V gene TRBV29-1 combines with J gene TRBJ1-1, with 8 positions matching TRBD1. Per the germline V gene, CDR1 is SQVTM and CDR2 is ANQGSEA. The CDR3 loop spans 14 amino acids. J gave up 1 base and V 7 bases, and 8 bases lay outside the gene matches. Written as DNA, the CDR3 is TGCAGCGGAAGGACAGGGAGTTCGAACACTGAAGCTTTCTTT. Amino acid sequence: CSGRTGSSNTEAFF.

This clone was found a few times. The rearrangement uses TRBV6-5 and TRBJ2-7; TRBD2 aligns across 9 bases. The CDR3 sequence is 14 residues long. With V trimmed by 10 bases and J by 0 bases, 7 bases remained unmatched. CDR1 and CDR2 (germline): MNHEY, SVGAGI. The CDR3 protein is CATSSGVSSYEQYF. Written as DNA, the CDR3 is TGTGCCACATCTAGCGGGGTCAGCTCCTACGAGCAGTACTTC.

This clone was seen just once. The chain couples TRBV9 to TRBJ2-2; D gene unclear. Germline V lookup: CDR1 SGDLS, CDR2 YYNGEE. With 0 bases removed from V and 7 bases from J, the gap between germline ends came to 4 bases. There are 12 residues in the CDR3. CDR3 coding DNA: TGTGCCAGCAGCGTAGGCGTCGGGGAGCTGTTTTTT. Translating it yields CASSVGVGELFF. The variable domain in full, with the rest retrieved from reference TRBV9 and TRBJ2-2, is DSGVTQTPKHLITATGQRVTLRCSPRSGDLSVYWYQQSLDQGLQFLIQYYNGEERAKGNILERFSAQQFPDLHSELNLSSLELGDSALYFCASSVGVGELFFGEGSRLTVL.